These T cell receptor beta chains were read from a single sample in a study of T cell repertoires in breast cancer. From the emulsion pairing reads, TCRdb called clonotypes with MiXCR, one entry per CDR3 protein. The sample holds roughly 39,000 distinct CDR3 sequences; 35% to 50% are singletons and the top ten take approximately 57%. The sample was CD8+ T cells. Receptors originate from a pool of human donors with breast cancer or a healthy control (not recorded which). Both conserved end residues are part of each CDR3. A D gene is named only where the DNA matches it firmly. Expanded clones are given a class, and other clones once, few, many or no size at all.

TRBJ2-7 | - | TRBV4-1 | - | TGCGCCAGCAGCCAAGTTGGTCCCAACGAGCAGTACTTC | CASSQVGPNEQYF
TRBJ1-5 | few | TRBV18 | - | TGTGCCAGCTCCCCGGAAGGCAATCAGCCCCAGCATTTT | CASSPEGNQPQHF
TRBJ1-1 | many | TRBV6-1 | - | TGTGCCAGCGACAAGCAAGGGAACACTGAAGCTTTCTTT | CASDKQGNTEAFF
TRBJ2-7 | many | TRBV7-6 | - | TGTGCCAGCAGCCCCCCGAGCTCCTACGAGCAGTACTTC | CASSPPSSYEQYF
TRBJ2-1 | - | TRBV2 | - | TGTGCCAGCAGTGAAATGGCGGGGGCTGGGAATGAGCAGTTCTTC | CASSEMAGAGNEQFF
TRBJ1-5 | few | TRBV10-3 | - | TGTGCCATCAGTGAAAACAGCAATCAGCCCCAGCATTTT | CAISENSNQPQHF
TRBJ1-1 | few | TRBV12-3/TRBV12-4 | - | TGTGCCAGCAGTGCCCGGGGTGGGACGAACACTGAAGCTTTCTTT | CASSARGGTNTEAFF
TRBJ1-1 | - | TRBV6-2/TRBV6-3 | - | TGTGCCAGCAGTGCCGACAGGCGGAGTACTGAAGCTTTCTTT | CASSADRRSTEAFF
TRBJ2-7 | - | TRBV20-1 | - | TGCAGTGCTAGACCCGCTAGTTTGCACGAGCAGTACTTC | CSARPASLHEQYF
TRBJ2-7 | - | TRBV20-1 | - | TGCAGTGCTAGAGTGGCCCAATACTACGAGCAGTACTTC | CSARVAQYYEQYF
TRBJ1-3 | - | TRBV4-1 | - | TGCGCCAGCAGCCAGGCCGGAAACACCATATATTTT | CASSQAGNTIYF
TRBJ2-7 | - | TRBV11-1 | - | TGTGCCAGCAGCATCGGGGACTACGAGCAGTACTTC | CASSIGDYEQYF